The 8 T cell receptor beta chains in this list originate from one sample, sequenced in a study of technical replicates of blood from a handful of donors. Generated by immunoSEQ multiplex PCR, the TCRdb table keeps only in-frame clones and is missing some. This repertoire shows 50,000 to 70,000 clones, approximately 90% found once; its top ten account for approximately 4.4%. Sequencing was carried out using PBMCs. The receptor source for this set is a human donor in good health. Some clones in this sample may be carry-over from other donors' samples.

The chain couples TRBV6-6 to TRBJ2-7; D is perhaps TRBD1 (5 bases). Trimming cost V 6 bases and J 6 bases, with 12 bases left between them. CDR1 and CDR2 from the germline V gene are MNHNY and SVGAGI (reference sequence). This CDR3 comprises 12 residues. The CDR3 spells CASSRTPSEQYF. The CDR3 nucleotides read TGTGCCAGCAGCCGGACACCTTCCGAGCAGTACTTC.

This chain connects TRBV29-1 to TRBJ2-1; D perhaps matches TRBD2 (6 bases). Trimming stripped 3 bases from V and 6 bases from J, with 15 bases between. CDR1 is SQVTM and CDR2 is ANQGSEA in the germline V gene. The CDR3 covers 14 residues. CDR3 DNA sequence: TGCAGCGTTGATCGCCCGGGAGCGTCCAATGAGCAGTTCTTC. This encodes CSVDRPGASNEQFF.

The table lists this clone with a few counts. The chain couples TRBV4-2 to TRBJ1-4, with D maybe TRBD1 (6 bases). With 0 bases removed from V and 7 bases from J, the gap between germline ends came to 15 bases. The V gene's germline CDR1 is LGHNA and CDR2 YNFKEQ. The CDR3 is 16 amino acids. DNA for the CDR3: TGTGCCAGCAGCCAAGAGCGGCAGGGAGGGGGTGAAAAACTGTTTTTT. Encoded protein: CASSQERQGGGEKLFF.

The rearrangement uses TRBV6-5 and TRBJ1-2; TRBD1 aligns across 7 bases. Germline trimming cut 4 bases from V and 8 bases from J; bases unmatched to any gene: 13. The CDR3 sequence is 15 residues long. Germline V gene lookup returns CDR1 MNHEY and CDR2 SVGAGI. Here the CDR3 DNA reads TGTGCCAGCAGTTCACGGGACAGATACACAGAGGGCTACACCTTC. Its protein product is CASSSRDRYTEGYTF.

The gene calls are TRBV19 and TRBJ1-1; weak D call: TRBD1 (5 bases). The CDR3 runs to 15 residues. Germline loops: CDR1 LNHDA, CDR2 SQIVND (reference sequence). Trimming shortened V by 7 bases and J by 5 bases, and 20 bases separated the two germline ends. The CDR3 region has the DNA TGTGCCAGTACTACACTGGCAGGGTCGGGTACTGAAGCTTTCTTT. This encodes CASTTLAGSGTEAFF.

This CDR3 is CASSSVGQGIAEAFF. For the CDR3, the DNA is TGTGCCAGCAGTTCTGTCGGACAGGGAATCGCTGAAGCTTTCTTT. The chain is built from TRBV6-5 and TRBJ1-1, with 8 positions matching TRBD1. Trimming removed 4 bases from V and 6 bases from J; junction bases left unmatched: 10. The germline V gene encodes CDR1 MNHEY and CDR2 SVGAGI. The CDR3 has 15 amino acids.

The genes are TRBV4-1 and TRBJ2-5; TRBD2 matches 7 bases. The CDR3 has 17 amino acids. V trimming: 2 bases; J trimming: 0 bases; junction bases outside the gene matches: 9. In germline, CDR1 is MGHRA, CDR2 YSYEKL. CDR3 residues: CASSQNGLEENQETQYF. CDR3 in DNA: TGCGCCAGCAGCCAAAATGGACTAGAGGAAAACCAAGAGACCCAGTACTTC.

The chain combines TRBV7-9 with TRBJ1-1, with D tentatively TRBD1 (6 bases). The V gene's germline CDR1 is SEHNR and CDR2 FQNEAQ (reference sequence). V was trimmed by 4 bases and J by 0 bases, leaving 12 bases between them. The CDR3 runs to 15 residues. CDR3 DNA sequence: TGTGCCAGCAGCTCAAGGACAGATATGAACACTGAAGCTTTCTTT. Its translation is CASSSRTDMNTEAFF.